This passage covers 19 T cell receptor beta chains from one sample sequenced in a study of beta chain features in type 1 diabetes. The isolated RNA, all of it, was reverse transcribed, so expressed TCRB transcripts were what got sequenced. Measured with immunoSEQ multiplex PCR; TCRdb has only the in-frame clones, and not every one. Altogether fewer than 900,000 clones are present, around a sixth being singletons, with the ten largest covering around 0.02%. Material for sequencing was naive CD4+ T cells from blood. These TCRs come from a woman aged 18-29 years in good health.

V usage is TRBV11-2 and J usage is TRBJ2-7; no firm D call. The CDR3 totals 16 residues. Germline lookup yields CDR1 SGHAT and CDR2 FQNNGV. V gave up 3 bases and J gave up 2 bases, with 17 bases separating them. The CDR3 coding sequence is TGTGCCAGCAGCTTTTTTCACGCCGGGCCGACCTACGAGCAGTACTTC. Translation gives CASSFFHAGPTYEQYF.

This clone has more than one count but fewer than ten. The V gene is TRBV5-1, the J gene TRBJ2-6; tentatively, D is TRBD1 (5 bases). The CDR3 consists of 15 residues. Germline lookup yields CDR1 SGHRS and CDR2 YFSETQ. Trimming took 0 bases from V and 3 from J, leaving 7 bases between them. CDR3 loop: CASSLEGVGANVLTF. The CDR3 nucleotides read TGCGCCAGCAGCTTGGAAGGGGTTGGGGCCAACGTCCTGACTTTC. The whole variable domain, filled in from reference TRBV5-1 and TRBJ2-6, reads KAGVTQTPRYLIKTRGQQVTLSCSPISGHRSVSWYQQTPGQGLQFLFEYFSETQRNKGNFPGRFSGRQFSNSRSEMNVSTLELGDSALYLCASSLEGVGANVLTFGAGSRLTVL.

This clone was seen a handful of times. CDR3 in DNA: TGTGCCACCACGCGACTAGGCGCAGATACGCAGTATTTT. It specifies CATTRLGADTQYF. The chain employs TRBV19 and TRBJ2-3, with D perhaps matching TRBD2 (6 bases). Germline CDR1 LNHDA, CDR2 SQIVND (reference sequence). Trimming pared 10 bases from V and 4 bases from J, leaving 15 bases between. This CDR3 is 13 amino acids long.

The rearrangement joins TRBV29-1 to TRBJ1-2; D is possibly TRBD1 (5 bases). The CDR3 covers 14 residues. Germline CDR1 SQVTM, CDR2 ANQGSEA. Trimming removed 6 bases from V and 0 bases from J, with 14 bases in between. The CDR3 reads CSVDDSSANYGYTF. The CDR3 bases are TGCAGCGTGGATGACAGCTCAGCTAACTATGGCTACACCTTC.

This chain uses TRBV5-4 with TRBJ2-1; TRBD2 aligns across 12 bases. CDR1 is SGHNT and CDR2 is YYREEE in the germline V gene (reference sequence). This CDR3 has 16 residues. V lost 0 bases and J lost 10; bases outside the gene matches: 8. Here the CDR3 reads CASSLELAGGPGEQFF. The CDR3 bases are TGTGCCAGCAGCTTGGAGCTAGCGGGAGGGCCGGGAGAGCAGTTCTTC.

This clone has a handful of counts. The V call is TRBV28, the J call TRBJ2-4, with D possibly being TRBD2 (5 bases). V was trimmed by 5 bases and J by 0 bases, leaving 14 bases between them. Germline V gene lookup returns CDR1 MDHEN and CDR2 SYDVKM. The CDR3 sequence is 16 residues long. This CDR3 is CASSTTEALAKNIQYF. DNA of the CDR3: TGTGCCAGCAGTACGACGGAGGCTCTAGCCAAAAACATTCAGTACTTC.

This chain joins TRBV7-9 and TRBJ2-2, with D perhaps matching TRBD1 (5 bases). Germline CDR1 is SEHNR and CDR2 is FQNEAQ (reference sequence). CDR3 length: 14 amino acids. Between the trimmed V and J ends, which lost 1 base and 6 bases, there was a span of 9 bases. The CDR3 coding sequence is TGTGCCAGCAGCTTAGTTGGGGCAGCCGGGGAGCTGTTTTTT. Its translation: CASSLVGAAGELFF.

The rearrangement joins TRBV6-5 to TRBJ2-2; D is perhaps TRBD2 (5 bases). The CDR3 spans 15 residues. Germline values: CDR1 MNHEY, CDR2 SVGAGI. With 5 bases removed from V and 5 bases from J, the gap between germline ends came to 15 bases. In DNA form, the CDR3 reads TGTGCCAGCAGTACCCGTCCGTCGGGAACCGGGGAGCTGTTTTTT. The encoded protein is CASSTRPSGTGELFF.

The V call is TRBV5-4, the J call TRBJ2-3; TRBD2 might be the D (6 bases). V shed 4 bases and J shed 2 bases, with 11 bases lying between them. The length of the CDR3 is 14 residues. The V gene's germline CDR1 is SGHNT and CDR2 YYREEE (reference sequence). The CDR3 DNA is TGTGCCAGCAGCGAACGGGACTCCACAGATACGCAGTATTTT. Amino acids: CASSERDSTDTQYF.

The chain recombines TRBV6-5 with TRBJ1-3, with a tentative D call TRBD1 (6 bases). This CDR3 spans 14 amino acids. V gave up 6 bases and J gave up 0 bases, with 9 bases separating them. The germline V gene has CDR1 MNHEY and CDR2 SVGAGI. Here the CDR3 reads CASSPQGSGNTIYF. The CDR3 nucleotides read TGTGCCAGCAGCCCACAGGGCTCTGGAAACACCATATATTTT.

The J gene is TRBJ2-7, the V gene TRBV5-4; D might be TRBD1 or TRBD2, each matching 8 bases. The V and J ends lost 0 bases and 7 bases respectively, with 20 bases between them. CDR1 SGHNT and CDR2 YYREEE come from the germline V gene (reference sequence). CDR3 length: 16 residues. Here the CDR3 DNA reads TGTGCCAGCAGCTTGGACCTAGCGGGCCGGGACAGGGAGCAGTACTTC. Protein: CASSLDLAGRDREQYF.

This clone was observed a handful of times. V is TRBV7-9 and J is TRBJ2-7; D gene unclear. Trimming shortened V by 5 bases and J by 0 bases, and 11 bases separated the two germline ends. This CDR3 is built from 14 residues. Germline CDR1 SEHNR, CDR2 FQNEAQ (reference sequence). CDR3 in amino acids: CASSVDSNSYEQYF. The CDR3 DNA follows: TGTGCCAGCAGCGTCGACTCCAACTCCTACGAGCAGTACTTC.

Only a few counts were recorded for this clone. The J gene is TRBJ1-2, the V gene TRBV19; 7 bases are a match to TRBD1. Germline assignment: CDR1 LNHDA and CDR2 SQIVND (reference sequence). Trimming cost V 8 bases and J 7 bases; bases outside gene matches: 13. This CDR3 spans 14 amino acids. This CDR3 reads CASRPVGTDLGYTF. The DNA for the CDR3 is TGTGCCAGTCGTCCTGTCGGGACAGACCTTGGCTACACCTTC.

The rearrangement uses TRBV15 and TRBJ1-3; D unclear. V lost 0 bases and J 2 bases, leaving 8 bases between the germline ends. In germline, CDR1 is LNHNV, CDR2 YYDKDF (reference sequence). The CDR3 covers 15 residues. The CDR3 nucleotides read TGTGCCACCAGCAGAGATCCCCAAGCTGGAAACACCATATATTTT. Its protein product is CATSRDPQAGNTIYF.

This rearrangement joins TRBV21-1 to TRBJ1-5; the table's TRBD1 call for D was not verified on the DNA. TRBV21-1 is a listed pseudogene. CDR3 length: 16 amino acids. The chain's CDR3 is CASSKVVQGKRQPQHF. As DNA, the CDR3 is TGTGCCAGCAGCAAAGTCGTACAGGGGAAGAGGCAGCCCCAGCATTTT.

J is TRBJ2-7 and V is TRBV11-2; no reliable D call. The germline V gene encodes CDR1 SGHAT and CDR2 FQNNGV. Trimming left V 3 bases short and J 2 bases short, with 17 bases between. This CDR3 is built from 16 residues. CDR3 residues: CASSFTFPPATYEQYF. For the CDR3, the DNA is TGTGCCAGCAGCTTTACATTCCCCCCTGCGACCTACGAGCAGTACTTC.

This clone was counted a few times. V is TRBV7-8 and J is TRBJ2-1; 11 nucleotides align to TRBD2. The CDR3 consists of 15 residues. With V trimmed by 5 bases and J by 4 bases, 4 bases remained unmatched. Germline lookup yields CDR1 SGHVS and CDR2 FQNEAQ. Here the CDR3 reads CASSSSGRAYNEQFF. CDR3 nucleotides: TGTGCCAGCAGCAGTAGCGGGAGGGCATACAATGAGCAGTTCTTC.

This clone was detected only a few times. The chain carries TRBV5-4 and TRBJ2-5; maybe TRBD2 (6 bases). The CDR3 loop spans 13 amino acids. V shed 4 bases and J shed 5 bases, with 12 bases lying between them. CDR1 and CDR2 (germline): SGHNT, YYREEE (reference sequence). The CDR3 region is CASSVGTLETQYF. The CDR3 DNA reads as TGTGCCAGCAGCGTCGGGACTTTGGAGACCCAGTACTTC.

The rearrangement uses TRBV5-1 and TRBJ1-4; 11 bases line up with TRBD1. The ends lost 2 bases at V and 7 bases at J; junction bases unmatched: 4. Germline CDR1 reads SGHRS; CDR2 reads YFSETQ. The CDR3 sequence is 15 residues long. Here the CDR3 reads CASSFYGTGGEKLFF. CDR3 nucleotide sequence: TGCGCCAGCAGCTTCTACGGGACAGGGGGTGAAAAACTGTTTTTT.